This T cell receptor (beta chain) was obtained from a study of regulatory T cells in long-lasting Graves disease. Regarding the study as a whole: Relative to newly diagnosed Graves' patients, persistent ones had lower TCR diversity. Persistent patients shared more public clonotypes (about 3,000) than newly diagnosed patients (966). Persistent disease showed a preference for TRBV28, TRBJ1-2 and TRBJ2-5.

Indicated time point: newly diagnosed GD, antithyroid drugs for less than 3 months. PBMC-derived RNA was used for the TCR library. The guidelines of the American Thyroid Association were the basis for diagnosing Graves' disease. Ten or more counts support this clonotype. Its target is not known. Germline CDR1 and CDR2: SGHTA and FQGNSA. V lost 4 bases to trimming and J lost 0 bases, with 4 bases between them. The CDR3 spans 13 residues. Assembly of TCR beta libraries relied on iRepertoire HTBI primers together with Arm-PCR of CDR3 regions. MiXCR was run by TCRdb on the multiplex PCR reads, yielding one entry per CDR3 protein. Here the sample spans approximately 230,000 distinct CDR3 sequences, approximately 20% being singletons.

Material: peripheral blood mononuclear cells (PBMCs), obtained at new diagnosis, from a patient treated with antithyroid drugs. The rearrangement uses TRBV7-2 and TRBJ1-3; no reliable D call. This sequence originates from a female donor with Graves disease. CDR3 nucleotide sequence: TGTGCCAGCAGCTCCTCCTCTGGAAACACCATATATTTT. Protein sequence: CASSSSSGNTIYF.